The 22 T cell receptor beta chains below come from one sample, sequenced in a study of blood T cells in healthy people across ages. For the second PCR, which ran for about 7 to 12 cycles, a sample-barcoded 5' primer and a J-beta primer mix were used. TCRdb re-derived calls from the 5' RACE reads in MiXCR, one entry per CDR3 protein. The table includes 1.6 million or so distinct CDR3 sequences, about 32% detected once. The sample comprised blood. The source of these receptors is a woman younger than 45 in good health.

V usage is TRBV6-1 and J usage is TRBJ1-2; D not resolved. The CDR3 spans 13 residues. Trimming left V 3 bases short and J 10 bases short, with 15 bases between. Germline lookup yields CDR1 MNHNS and CDR2 SASEGT. The CDR3 nucleotides are TGTGCCAGCAGTGACGGGTCCGCTGGTGACTACACCTTC. Translating gives CASSDGSAGDYTF.

V is TRBV9 and J is TRBJ2-3, with a tentative D call TRBD2 (6 bases). Trimming shortened V by 4 bases and J by 2 bases, and 11 bases separated the two germline ends. CDR3 size: 14 residues. Germline V gene lookup returns CDR1 SGDLS and CDR2 YYNGEE. DNA of the CDR3: TGTGCCAGCAGCAGGGACTCGCTCACAGATACGCAGTATTTT. It specifies CASSRDSLTDTQYF.

V gene TRBV20-1 combines with J gene TRBJ1-2; D not resolved. The germline gives CDR1 DFQATT, CDR2 SNEGSKA (reference sequence). There are 12 residues in the CDR3. The germline V and J ends were trimmed by 6 bases and 3 bases, with 11 bases remaining between them. CDR3: CSALWEDYGYTF. In DNA form, the CDR3 reads TGCAGTGCCCTCTGGGAGGACTATGGCTACACCTTC.

The chain recombines TRBV20-1 with TRBJ1-2, with 8 bases aligning to TRBD1. Trimming took 1 base from V and 5 from J; bases not matched to a gene: 9. Germline V CDR1 and CDR2: DFQATT, SNEGSKA (reference sequence). This CDR3 contains 15 residues. The DNA of the CDR3 is TGCAGTGCTAGAGGACCAGGGGGCAAGGGATATGGCTACACCTTC. It yields the protein CSARGPGGKGYGYTF.

The chain is built from TRBV12-3 or TRBV12-4 and TRBJ1-2; D gene ambiguous. CDR3 size: 14 residues. Trimming took off 1 base at V and 3 bases at J, with 9 bases between the two ends. The CDR3 DNA is TGTGCCAGCAGTTTAGTAGCTAGGGACTATGGCTACACCTTC. Its translation: CASSLVARDYGYTF.

This clonotype was picked up a small number of times. V usage is TRBV5-6 and J usage is TRBJ1-1; TRBD1 might be the D (5 bases). V was trimmed by 4 bases and J by 8 bases, leaving 15 bases between them. Germline CDR1 SGHDT, CDR2 YYEEEE. The CDR3 loop spans 13 amino acids. For the CDR3, the DNA is TGTGCCAGCAGCGTGGGGGGGGAAATAGAAGCTTTCTTT. This sequence encodes CASSVGGEIEAFF.

The chain is built from TRBV20-1 and TRBJ1-1, with TRBD1 matching over 8 bases. Trimming took 5 bases from V and 3 from J; bases not matched to a gene: 20. The CDR3 totals 18 residues. The germline V gene has CDR1 DFQATT and CDR2 SNEGSKA (reference sequence). The CDR3 nucleotides are TGCAGTGCTGGAAAAAAGACAGGGGTAATGTGGGGGGACACTGAAGCTTTCTTT. Translated: CSAGKKTGVMWGDTEAFF.

V and J are TRBV10-2 and TRBJ1-3; D unclear. V lost 8 bases to trimming and J lost 0 bases, with 14 bases between them. Per germline, CDR1 WSHSY and CDR2 SAAADI. This CDR3 contains 15 residues. For the CDR3, the DNA is TGCGCCAGCCGCCTCCAGTCGTTCTCTGGAAACACCATATATTTT. Translation gives CASRLQSFSGNTIYF.

This clonotype has just a few counts. The genes are TRBV3-1 and TRBJ2-5; 9 bases fit TRBD2. The CDR3 runs 19 residues. Unmatched junction bases numbered 13, after V lost 0 bases and J lost 2 bases. Germline values: CDR1 LGHDT, CDR2 YNNKEL (reference sequence). The CDR3 region has the DNA TGTGCCAGCAGCCAAGATCTACCAGCGGGGGGCCGCTCTCAAGAGACCCAGTACTTC. Protein product: CASSQDLPAGGRSQETQYF.

Remarks on this clonotype: This may be a read error, as it is one base from a much larger clone. V is TRBV29-1 and J is TRBJ2-5; 12 nucleotides align to TRBD2. Germline V lookup: CDR1 SQVTM, CDR2 ANQGSEA. V dropped 6 bases and J dropped 11; count of bases not matched to a gene: 13. The length of the CDR3 is 14 residues. Written as DNA, the CDR3 is TGCAGCGTACCCCCTAGCGGGAGGGAATATGGGCAGTACTTC. It specifies CSVPPSGREYGQYF.

The chain is built from TRBV9 and TRBJ2-3, with TRBD2 matching 13 bases. This CDR3 has 18 amino acids. CDR1 is SGDLS and CDR2 is YYNGEE in the germline V gene. V shed 2 bases and J 0 bases; nucleotides not matched to a gene: 6. CDR3 sequence: CASSVAGTSGMSTDTQYF. Here the CDR3 DNA reads TGTGCCAGCAGCGTCGCCGGGACTAGCGGGATGAGCACAGATACGCAGTATTTT.

This clonotype was detected many times. V usage is TRBV7-2 and J usage is TRBJ2-3; maybe TRBD1 (5 bases). There are 15 residues in the CDR3. V lost 0 bases and J 2 bases, leaving 9 bases between the germline ends. Germline CDR1 and CDR2: SGHTA and FQGNSA. DNA for the CDR3: TGTGCCAGCAGCTTAGCGGGGCGCCCCACAGATACGCAGTATTTT. Protein sequence: CASSLAGRPTDTQYF.

This clonotype was seen a handful of times. This chain uses TRBV9 with TRBJ2-7, with a possible D match to TRBD2 (6 bases). The CDR3 consists of 12 residues. Germline CDR1 is SGDLS and CDR2 is YYNGEE. CDR3: CGSSVSNLEQYF. For the CDR3, the DNA is TGTGGGTCTAGCGTATCTAATCTGGAGCAGTACTTC.

J is TRBJ2-7 and V is TRBV10-3; the match to TRBD1 covers 7 bases. With 2 bases clipped from V and 0 bases from J, the junction kept 16 bases outside the gene matches. Looked up from germline, CDR1 is ENHRY and CDR2 is SYGVKD. The CDR3 totals 19 residues. CDR3 amino acids: CAISERRDRALPSSYEQYF. The CDR3, as DNA: TGTGCCATCAGTGAGCGCCGGGACAGAGCCCTTCCCAGCTCCTACGAGCAGTACTTC.

This clonotype was counted many times. The junction and the germline gene differ at one end; a read error may be behind it. The chain employs TRBV2 and TRBJ2-3; TRBD2 aligns across 8 bases. The CDR3 is made up of 14 amino acids. Germline V CDR1 and CDR2: SNHLY, FYNNEI. The CDR3 loop reads CASSELAGTDTQYF. CDR3 bases: TGCGCCAGCAGCGAACTAGCGGGCACAGATACGCAGTATTTT.

CDR3 nucleotides: TGCAGTGCTTACAGGAGGGCGAGCAATCAGCCCCAGCATTTT. This sequence encodes CSAYRRASNQPQHF. This chain joins TRBV20-1 and TRBJ1-5, with D maybe TRBD1 (5 bases). Germline V CDR1 and CDR2: DFQATT, SNEGSKA (reference sequence). V lost 5 bases, J lost 1 base, and 12 bases lay in between. The CDR3 has 14 residues.

The V and J genes are TRBV3-1 and TRBJ2-7, with unresolved D. CDR3 size: 15 residues. V lost 1 base and J 3 bases, leaving 13 bases between the germline ends. Per the germline V gene, CDR1 is LGHDT and CDR2 is YNNKEL (reference sequence). CDR3 sequence: CASSQGTETYYEQYF. The CDR3 DNA is TGTGCCAGCAGCCAAGGGACGGAGACCTACTACGAGCAGTACTTC.

This sequence joins TRBV4-1 and TRBJ2-7; 7 bases align to TRBD1. Germline values: CDR1 MGHRA, CDR2 YSYEKL. V was pared by 3 bases and J by 10 bases, with 6 bases of the junction left unmatched. CDR3 length: 12 amino acids. The CDR3 DNA is TGCGCCAGCAGCCATCTTGGACAGGCTCAGTACTTC. It translates to CASSHLGQAQYF.

With respect to this clonotype: It may be a read error: a sequence one base away is much more abundant. This chain joins TRBV10-3 and TRBJ2-1; D unclear. Germline CDR1 and CDR2: ENHRY and SYGVKD. The CDR3 has 11 amino acids. Trimming cost V 6 bases and J 5 bases, with 5 bases left between them. The CDR3: CAISPNNEQFF. The CDR3 DNA is TGTGCCATCAGCCCCAACAATGAGCAGTTCTTC.

The V call is TRBV6-6, the J call TRBJ2-1; D might be TRBD1 (6 bases). This CDR3 contains 14 residues. The V gene lost 5 bases and the J gene lost 3 bases, with 11 bases spanning the gap. Germline CDR1 is MNHNY and CDR2 is SVGAGI (reference sequence). The CDR3 coding sequence is TGTGCCAGCAGTATTCCGGACAGCTACAATGAGCAGTTCTTC. This encodes CASSIPDSYNEQFF.

Regarding this clonotype: One end of the junction fails to match germline, which may point to a read error. This chain uses TRBV29-1 with TRBJ2-5, with D perhaps matching TRBD1 (5 bases). The CDR3 runs to 16 residues. CDR1 and CDR2 from the germline V gene are SQVTM and ANQGSEA. The CDR3 reads CSVEDPPGLFQETRYF. The CDR3 coding sequence is TGCAGCGTTGAAGATCCCCCAGGGTTGTTCCAAGAGACCCGGTACTTC.

This sequence joins TRBV6-2 or TRBV6-3 and TRBJ1-2; TRBD1 is a possible D gene (5 bases). CDR1 MNHEY and CDR2 SVGEGT come from the germline V gene. V shed 2 bases and J shed 6 bases, with 13 bases lying between them. This CDR3 region has 14 residues. The CDR3, as DNA: TGTGCCAGCAGTTACCCTACGGACAAGAATGGCTACACCTTC. This gives the protein CASSYPTDKNGYTF.